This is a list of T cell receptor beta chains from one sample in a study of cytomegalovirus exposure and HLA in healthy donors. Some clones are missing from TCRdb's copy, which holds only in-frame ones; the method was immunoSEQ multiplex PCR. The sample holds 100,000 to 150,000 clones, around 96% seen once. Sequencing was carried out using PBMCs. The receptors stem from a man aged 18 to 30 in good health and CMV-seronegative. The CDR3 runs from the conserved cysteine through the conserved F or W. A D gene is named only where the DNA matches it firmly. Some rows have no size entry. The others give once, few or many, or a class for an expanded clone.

CDR3aa: CASSTGTGTTGELFF
CDR3nt: TGTGCCAGCAGCACCGGGACAGGGACCACCGGGGAGCTGTTTTTT
v_gene: TRBV5-4
j_gene: TRBJ2-2
len: 15
d_gene: TRBD1
abundance: -

CDR3aa: CASSQVPGTGDYGYTF
CDR3nt: TGCGCCAGCAGCCAAGTTCCCGGGACAGGGGATTATGGCTACACCTTC
v_gene: TRBV4-3
j_gene: TRBJ1-2
len: 16
d_gene: TRBD1
abundance: -

CDR3aa: CASSLEGAGVDTQYF
CDR3nt: TGTGCCAGCAGCTTAGAGGGAGCGGGAGTTGATACGCAGTATTTT
v_gene: TRBV7-9
j_gene: TRBJ2-3
len: 15
d_gene: TRBD2
abundance: -

CDR3aa: CASSMSLRVVLNTEAFF
CDR3nt: TGTGCCAGTAGTATGTCCCTCCGGGTGGTCTTGAACACTGAAGCTTTCTTT
v_gene: TRBV19
j_gene: TRBJ1-1
len: 17
d_gene: -
abundance: -

CDR3aa: CASSPGTALTF
CDR3nt: TGTGCCAGCAGTCCAGGCACGGCGTTAACCTTC
v_gene: TRBV25-1
j_gene: TRBJ1-2
len: 11
d_gene: -
abundance: -

CDR3aa: CASSPTGDEQFF
CDR3nt: TGTGCCAGCAGCCCGACAGGGGATGAGCAGTTCTTC
v_gene: TRBV7-7
j_gene: TRBJ2-1
len: 12
d_gene: TRBD1
abundance: once

CDR3aa: CASSPETSGRETQYF
CDR3nt: TGTGCCAGCAGCCCGGAGACTAGCGGGAGAGAGACCCAGTACTTC
v_gene: TRBV27
j_gene: TRBJ2-5
len: 15
d_gene: TRBD2
abundance: -

CDR3aa: CASLGQGAGYTF
CDR3nt: TGTGCCAGCCTAGGACAGGGGGCTGGCTACACCTTC
v_gene: TRBV6-5
j_gene: TRBJ1-2
len: 12
d_gene: TRBD1
abundance: -

CDR3aa: CASSSGLPGGGELFF
CDR3nt: TGTGCCAGCAGCTCGGGACTACCCGGGGGCGGGGAGCTGTTTTTT
v_gene: TRBV7-2
j_gene: TRBJ2-2
len: 15
d_gene: TRBD2
abundance: -

CDR3aa: CASVTGGETQYF
CDR3nt: TGCGCCAGTGTGACTGGGGGGGAGACCCAGTACTTC
v_gene: TRBV5-1
j_gene: TRBJ2-5
len: 12
d_gene: -
abundance: -

CDR3aa: CASTLRGRIGEQYF
CDR3nt: TGTGCCAGCACCCTAAGAGGGAGGATAGGGGAGCAGTACTTC
v_gene: TRBV13
j_gene: TRBJ2-7
len: 14
d_gene: -
abundance: -

CDR3aa: CASSPSIESYGYTF
CDR3nt: TGTGCCAGTAGTCCCTCGATAGAATCTTATGGCTACACCTTC
v_gene: TRBV19
j_gene: TRBJ1-2
len: 14
d_gene: -
abundance: -

CDR3aa: CASSATSGPSYEQYF
CDR3nt: TGCGCCAGCAGCGCCACTAGCGGGCCCTCCTACGAGCAGTACTTC
v_gene: TRBV4-1
j_gene: TRBJ2-7
len: 15
d_gene: TRBD2
abundance: -

CDR3aa: CASSKGGLGTEAFF
CDR3nt: TGTGCCAGCAGCAAAGGAGGGCTGGGCACTGAAGCTTTCTTT
v_gene: TRBV7-9
j_gene: TRBJ1-1
len: 14
d_gene: -
abundance: -

CDR3aa: CASMGGRWTEAFF
CDR3nt: TGTGCCAGCATGGGGGGTCGCTGGACTGAAGCTTTCTTT
v_gene: TRBV28
j_gene: TRBJ1-1
len: 13
d_gene: -
abundance: -

CDR3aa: CASSVGSGRGGADEQYF
CDR3nt: TGTGCCAGCAGCGTAGGCTCGGGACGGGGGGGAGCGGACGAGCAGTACTTC
v_gene: TRBV9
j_gene: TRBJ2-7
len: 17
d_gene: TRBD2
abundance: -

CDR3aa: CASSQDTYGYTF
CDR3nt: TGTGCCAGCAGCCAAGATACTTATGGCTACACCTTC
v_gene: TRBV14
j_gene: TRBJ1-2
len: 12
d_gene: -
abundance: -

CDR3aa: CAVSTVERVQYF
CDR3nt: TGTGCCGTATCAACGGTAGAGCGGGTGCAGTATTTT
v_gene: TRBV10-3
j_gene: TRBJ2-3
len: 12
d_gene: -
abundance: -

CDR3aa: CASSQATGVIHEQYF
CDR3nt: TGCGCCAGCAGCCAAGCTACAGGGGTGATCCACGAGCAGTACTTC
v_gene: TRBV4-3
j_gene: TRBJ2-7
len: 15
d_gene: TRBD1
abundance: -

CDR3aa: CASSQRVAGPNTGELFF
CDR3nt: TGCGCCAGCAGCCAACGGGTAGCGGGACCAAACACCGGGGAGCTGTTTTTT
v_gene: TRBV4-3
j_gene: TRBJ2-2
len: 17
d_gene: TRBD2
abundance: once

CDR3aa: CASSPRQGDNQPQHF
CDR3nt: TGTGCCAGCAGCCCACGACAGGGGGACAATCAGCCCCAGCATTTT
v_gene: TRBV4-2
j_gene: TRBJ1-5
len: 15
d_gene: TRBD1
abundance: -

CDR3aa: CAWSPGQGLNTEAFF
CDR3nt: TGTGCCTGGAGTCCCGGACAGGGATTGAACACTGAAGCTTTCTTT
v_gene: TRBV30
j_gene: TRBJ1-1
len: 15
d_gene: TRBD1
abundance: -

CDR3aa: CASSSRQGGNEKLFF
CDR3nt: TGTGCCAGCAGCTCCCGACAGGGGGGTAATGAAAAACTGTTTTTT
v_gene: TRBV11-2
j_gene: TRBJ1-4
len: 15
d_gene: TRBD1
abundance: -

CDR3aa: CASSPLGLFTDTQYF
CDR3nt: TGTGCCAGCAGCCCCCTGGGCCTCTTCACAGATACGCAGTATTTT
v_gene: TRBV6-4
j_gene: TRBJ2-3
len: 15
d_gene: -
abundance: -

CDR3aa: CASSERADTEAFF
CDR3nt: TGTGCCAGCAGTGAGCGGGCGGACACTGAAGCTTTCTTT
v_gene: TRBV6-4
j_gene: TRBJ1-1
len: 13
d_gene: -
abundance: -

CDR3aa: CASTLTGELFF
CDR3nt: TGTGCCAGTACCCTCACCGGGGAGCTGTTTTTT
v_gene: TRBV19
j_gene: TRBJ2-2
len: 11
d_gene: -
abundance: -

CDR3aa: CASTLAGAGDTQYF
CDR3nt: TGTGCCAGCACCCTAGCGGGAGCCGGAGATACGCAGTATTTT
v_gene: TRBV5-4
j_gene: TRBJ2-3
len: 14
d_gene: TRBD2
abundance: -

CDR3aa: CASSRGGGKYSEQYF
CDR3nt: TGCGCCAGCAGCCGAGGGGGGGGAAAGTATAGCGAGCAGTACTTC
v_gene: TRBV4-3
j_gene: TRBJ2-7
len: 15
d_gene: -
abundance: once

CDR3aa: CASSSGLAGVYNEQFF
CDR3nt: TGTGCCAGCAGTTCCGGACTAGCGGGAGTTTACAATGAGCAGTTCTTC
v_gene: TRBV28
j_gene: TRBJ2-1
len: 16
d_gene: TRBD2
abundance: once

CDR3aa: CAISEIPGQGEDTQYF
CDR3nt: TGTGCCATCAGTGAGATCCCGGGACAGGGAGAAGATACGCAGTATTTT
v_gene: TRBV10-3
j_gene: TRBJ2-3
len: 16
d_gene: TRBD1
abundance: once

CDR3aa: CASSVTGYNEQFF
CDR3nt: TGTGCCAGCAGCGTGACAGGCTACAATGAGCAGTTCTTC
v_gene: TRBV11-2
j_gene: TRBJ2-1
len: 13
d_gene: -
abundance: few

CDR3aa: CASSNQRSSYEQYF
CDR3nt: TGTGCCAGCAGTAATCAGCGGAGCTCCTACGAGCAGTACTTC
v_gene: TRBV28
j_gene: TRBJ2-7
len: 14
d_gene: -
abundance: -

CDR3aa: CASSDTGGLGNTIYF
CDR3nt: TGTGCCAGCAGCGACACGGGGGGCCTTGGAAACACCATATATTTT
v_gene: TRBV4-2
j_gene: TRBJ1-3
len: 15
d_gene: -
abundance: -

CDR3aa: CASSLVVGPSLYNEQFF
CDR3nt: TGTGCCAGCAGCTTGGTCGTCGGGCCTAGCTTATACAATGAGCAGTTCTTC
v_gene: TRBV5-6
j_gene: TRBJ2-1
len: 17
d_gene: -
abundance: -

CDR3aa: CATRQGVYNEQFF
CDR3nt: TGTGCGACCAGACAGGGGGTGTACAATGAGCAGTTCTTC
v_gene: TRBV11-2
j_gene: TRBJ2-1
len: 13
d_gene: TRBD1
abundance: -

CDR3aa: CATSSSDRGDQPQHF
CDR3nt: TGTGCCACCAGCAGCTCAGACAGGGGAGATCAGCCCCAGCATTTT
v_gene: TRBV15
j_gene: TRBJ1-5
len: 15
d_gene: TRBD1
abundance: -

CDR3aa: CASNPGQGDNEQFF
CDR3nt: TGTGCCAGTAACCCGGGACAGGGTGACAATGAGCAGTTCTTC
v_gene: TRBV7-9
j_gene: TRBJ2-1
len: 14
d_gene: TRBD1
abundance: -

CDR3aa: CASSLSGGRDSYNEQFF
CDR3nt: TGTGCCAGCAGTTTGTCTGGTGGCAGGGACTCCTACAATGAGCAGTTCTTC
v_gene: TRBV27
j_gene: TRBJ2-1
len: 17
d_gene: -
abundance: -

CDR3aa: CASSTMGQASGYTF
CDR3nt: TGTGCCAGCTCTACCATGGGGCAGGCAAGTGGCTACACCTTC
v_gene: TRBV18
j_gene: TRBJ1-2
len: 14
d_gene: -
abundance: -

CDR3aa: CASSLGLAGVGSGELFF
CDR3nt: TGTGCCAGCTCGCTTGGACTAGCGGGAGTGGGGTCCGGGGAGCTGTTTTTT
v_gene: TRBV18
j_gene: TRBJ2-2
len: 17
d_gene: TRBD2
abundance: -

CDR3aa: CASTAGGSDTQYF
CDR3nt: TGTGCCAGCACCGCAGGGGGCAGCGATACGCAGTATTTT
v_gene: TRBV9
j_gene: TRBJ2-3
len: 13
d_gene: TRBD1
abundance: -

CDR3aa: CASSVLQGSTGELFF
CDR3nt: TGTGCCAGCAGCGTTTTGCAGGGCAGCACCGGGGAGCTGTTTTTT
v_gene: TRBV9
j_gene: TRBJ2-2
len: 15
d_gene: -
abundance: -

CDR3aa: CASSPGREAYGYTF
CDR3nt: TGTGCCAGCTCTCCCGGTCGGGAAGCCTATGGCTACACCTTC
v_gene: TRBV18
j_gene: TRBJ1-2
len: 14
d_gene: -
abundance: once

CDR3aa: CASSAAQGALHTDTQYF
CDR3nt: TGTGCCAGCAGCGCAGCACAGGGGGCTTTGCACACAGATACGCAGTATTTT
v_gene: TRBV7-9
j_gene: TRBJ2-3
len: 17
d_gene: TRBD1
abundance: -

CDR3aa: CASSNPGTSDIQYF
CDR3nt: TGTGCCAGCAGTAACCCCGGGACTAGCGACATTCAGTACTTC
v_gene: TRBV25-1
j_gene: TRBJ2-4
len: 14
d_gene: TRBD2
abundance: -

CDR3aa: CASSSDGSRYNEQFF
CDR3nt: TGTGCCAGCAGCTCCGATGGGAGCCGGTACAATGAGCAGTTCTTC
v_gene: TRBV7-9
j_gene: TRBJ2-1
len: 15
d_gene: -
abundance: -

CDR3aa: CASSSQYNEQFF
CDR3nt: TGCGCCAGCAGCTCACAGTACAATGAGCAGTTCTTC
v_gene: TRBV5-1
j_gene: TRBJ2-1
len: 12
d_gene: -
abundance: -

CDR3aa: CASSLRGTGHYEQYF
CDR3nt: TGTGCCAGCAGCCTCCGCGGGACAGGGCACTACGAGCAGTACTTC
v_gene: TRBV5-6
j_gene: TRBJ2-7
len: 15
d_gene: TRBD1
abundance: -

CDR3aa: CASSLTNKETQYF
CDR3nt: TGTGCCAGCAGCTTAACAAACAAAGAGACCCAGTACTTC
v_gene: TRBV7-3
j_gene: TRBJ2-5
len: 13
d_gene: -
abundance: -

CDR3aa: CASSYSSAATEAFF
CDR3nt: TGTGCCAGCAGTTACTCGTCGGCGGCCACTGAAGCTTTCTTT
v_gene: TRBV6-5
j_gene: TRBJ1-1
len: 14
d_gene: -
abundance: -

CDR3aa: CASSQERGVVAEQFF
CDR3nt: TGTGCCAGCAGCCAAGAGCGGGGGGTTGTTGCGGAGCAGTTCTTC
v_gene: TRBV4-2
j_gene: TRBJ2-1
len: 15
d_gene: TRBD2
abundance: once

CDR3aa: CASSQDRGLITDTQYF
CDR3nt: TGCGCCAGCAGCCAAGATAGGGGCCTAATCACAGATACGCAGTATTTT
v_gene: TRBV4-3
j_gene: TRBJ2-3
len: 16
d_gene: -
abundance: -

CDR3aa: CASSFTGEDSQPQHF
CDR3nt: TGTGCCAGCAGCTTCACCGGGGAAGATAGTCAGCCCCAGCATTTT
v_gene: TRBV11-2
j_gene: TRBJ1-5
len: 15
d_gene: -
abundance: -